This TCR beta chain originates from a study of control samples from healthy donors and cancer patients. This CDR3 comprises 15 residues. CDR1 is SGHVS and CDR2 is FNYEAQ in the germline V gene. Trimming cost V 3 bases and J 1 base; bases outside gene matches: 1. Generated by immunoSEQ multiplex PCR, the TCRdb table keeps only in-frame clones and is missing some. This sample has approximately 86,000 clones, with more than 75% found just once. The V call is TRBV7-6, the J call TRBJ1-1; 11 bases fit TRBD1. The sequencing input was blood. This clonotype originated in a woman aged 40 to 50 in good health. The CDR3 reads CASSFGTGGNTEAFF. In DNA form, the CDR3 reads TGTGCCAGCAGCTTTGGGACAGGGGGGAACACTGAAGCTTTCTTT.